The present T cell receptor (beta chain) was sequenced within a study of blood T cell repertoires in COVID-19. Turning to the study itself: PBMCs, B-cell-depleted T cells, or T cells were the source of the cDNA or gDNA that made up the material.

This clone came up a few times. Original methodology: Reference gene primer amplification yielded estimated nucleated cell counts. Using immunoSEQ multiplex PCR, the repertoire was profiled, and TCRdb retains in-frame clones only, with some absent. V, J and clone size derive from that table, while D and trimming were established from the DNA sequence. The profile covers approximately 160,000 clones, with about 74% appearing a single time and less than 9.5% taken by the ten largest. The sequenced sample consisted of peripheral blood. This TCR was sampled from a man aged 55 to 70 with acute or convalescent COVID-19.

CDR3 sequence reads: CASSAVGRSDNSPLHF. CDR3 in DNA: TGTGCCAGCAGCGCGGTGGGGCGGTCAGATAATTCACCCCTCCACTTT. This rearrangement joins TRBV7-8 to TRBJ1-6; tentative D call: TRBD1 (5 bases). Germline values: CDR1 SGHVS, CDR2 FQNEAQ. Trimming removed 5 bases from V and 5 bases from J, with 16 bases in between. CDR3 length: 16 amino acids.